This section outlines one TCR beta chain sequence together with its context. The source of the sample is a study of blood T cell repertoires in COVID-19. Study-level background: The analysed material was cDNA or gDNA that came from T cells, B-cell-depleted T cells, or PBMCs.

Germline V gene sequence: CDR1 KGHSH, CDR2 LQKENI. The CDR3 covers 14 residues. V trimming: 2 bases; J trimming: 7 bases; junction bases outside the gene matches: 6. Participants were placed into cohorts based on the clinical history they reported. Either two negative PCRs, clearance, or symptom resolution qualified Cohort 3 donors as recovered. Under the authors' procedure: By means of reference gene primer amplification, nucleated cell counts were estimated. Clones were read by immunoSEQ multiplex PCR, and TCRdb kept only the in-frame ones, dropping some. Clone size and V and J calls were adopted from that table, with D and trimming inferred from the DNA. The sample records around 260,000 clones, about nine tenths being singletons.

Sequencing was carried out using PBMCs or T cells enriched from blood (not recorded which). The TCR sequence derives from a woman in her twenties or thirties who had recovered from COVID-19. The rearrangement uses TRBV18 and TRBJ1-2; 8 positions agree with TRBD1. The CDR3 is CASSPSGGGGGYTF. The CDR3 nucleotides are TGTGCCAGCTCACCATCAGGGGGCGGAGGTGGCTACACCTTC. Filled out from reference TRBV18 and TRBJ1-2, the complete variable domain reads NAGVMQNPRHLVRRRGQEARLRCSPMKGHSHVYWYRQLPEEGLKFMVYLQKENIIDESGMPKERFSAEFPKEGPSILRIQQVVRGDSAAYFCASSPSGGGGGYTFGSGTRLTVV.